A selection of T cell receptor beta chains follows, all from one sample in a study of blood T cell repertoires in COVID-19. The table came from immunoSEQ multiplex PCR; TCRdb's copy has only in-frame clones and leaves some out. Of a few hundred thousand clones in the sample, 70% to 90% are singletons; the top ten hold 6.2%. Sequenced input: peripheral blood. Every receptor here comes from a man aged 60 to 69 with acute or convalescent COVID-19. The CDR3 runs from the conserved cysteine through the conserved F or W. The order of the fields is J gene, V gene, clone size, D gene, CDR3 DNA, CDR3 protein. The D gene is left open where the match is weak. Clone size, where shown, is once, few, many, or a class for clones that have expanded.

TRBJ1-4 TRBV9 - - TGTGCCAGCAGCGTAGCCCCAGATAATGAAAAACTGTTTTTT CASSVAPDNEKLFF
TRBJ2-7 TRBV10-3 - TRBD2 TGTGCCATCAGTGATCTAGCGGGACCCTACGAGCAGTACTTC CAISDLAGPYEQYF
TRBJ1-2 TRBV30 - - TGTGCCTGGAGTGTTCGCGGGAATTATGGCTACACCTTC CAWSVRGNYGYTF
TRBJ1-1 TRBV6-2/TRBV6-3 - - TGTGCCAGCAGTCCCAACAGGGTAACTGAAGCTTTCTTT CASSPNRVTEAFF
TRBJ2-1 TRBV6-5 once TRBD2 TGTGCCAGCGGCCGTGGCGGGAGAGGTGTAAATGAGCAGTTCTTC CASGRGGRGVNEQFF
TRBJ2-1 TRBV5-1 many TRBD2 TGCGCCAGCAGCTTGGCCGGACAAAGGGCTAGCGGGAGCTACAATGAGCAGTTCTTC CASSLAGQRASGSYNEQFF
TRBJ1-5 TRBV5-8 few TRBD1 TGTGCCAGCAGCCCCCGGGACAGGGGGAGCAATCAGCCCCAGCATTTT CASSPRDRGSNQPQHF
TRBJ2-1 TRBV7-9 - - TGTGCCAGCAGCTTAGGTACCCGGGGAAGCTACAATGAGCAGTTCTTC CASSLGTRGSYNEQFF
TRBJ1-1 TRBV7-3 - - TGTGCCAGCAGCTTACAGATGAACACTGAAGCTTTCTTT CASSLQMNTEAFF
TRBJ2-1 TRBV5-6 once TRBD2 TGTGCCAGCAGCTTGGTAGGTCTAGCGGGAGAAAACTACAATGAGCAGTTCTTC CASSLVGLAGENYNEQFF
TRBJ2-1 TRBV7-2 - TRBD1 TGTGCCAGCAGGCCGCGGACAGGGGACGCTGAGCAGTTCTTC CASRPRTGDAEQFF
TRBJ1-1 TRBV9 once - TGTGCCAGCAGCCCCCGACTCCTGAACACTGAAGCTTTCTTT CASSPRLLNTEAFF
TRBJ2-1 TRBV5-5 - - TGTGCCAGCAGCTTGGGACACTACAATGAGCAGTTCTTC CASSLGHYNEQFF
TRBJ2-1 TRBV29-1 once TRBD2 TGCAGCGTTCTCAGCTCAGCGGGAGATCCTTCCTACAATGAGCAGTTCTTC CSVLSSAGDPSYNEQFF
TRBJ2-1 TRBV7-9 - TRBD2 TGTGCCAGCAGCTTGGGTGGACTAGCAGCGAATGAGCAGTTCTTC CASSLGGLAANEQFF
TRBJ1-1 TRBV28 - TRBD1 TGTGCCAGCGTGACAGGGTTGAGAACTGAAGCTTTCTTT CASVTGLRTEAFF
TRBJ2-1 TRBV5-1 - TRBD1 TGCGCCAGCAGCTATACGGCCGGGACAGGGCTCAACAATGAGCAGTTCTTC CASSYTAGTGLNNEQFF
TRBJ2-1 TRBV18 - - TGTGCCAGCTCCCCCGGGGGGCTCAGCGGGGTCTACAATGAGCAGTTCTTC CASSPGGLSGVYNEQFF
TRBJ1-1 TRBV27 - - TGTGCCAGCAGTTTTTTCGGGGGTCCCAAAATGAACACTGAAGCTTTCTTT CASSFFGGPKMNTEAFF
TRBJ2-1 TRBV6-2/TRBV6-3 - - TGTGCCAGCAGTTACCTTCTCCGGGCCAGGGGGGATCGTGATGAGCAGTTCTTC CASSYLLRARGDRDEQFF
TRBJ1-3 TRBV23-1 - - TGCGCCAGCCCTTCGGCCCTGTTAATTACAGGAGACCTCGGAAACACCATATATTTT CASPSALLITGDLGNTIYF
TRBJ2-3 TRBV2 - TRBD2 TGTGCCAGCAGGGAGACTAGCCAACGCACAGATACGCAGTATTTT CASRETSQRTDTQYF
TRBJ2-1 TRBV20-1 - - TGCAGTGCTAGAGATGAGGGCCCTCCGTTCTTC CSARDEGPPFF
TRBJ1-2 TRBV29-1 - TRBD1 TGCAGCGTTGAGCAGGGGGTGCGGGGCTACACCTTC CSVEQGVRGYTF
TRBJ1-6 TRBV19 once - TGTGCCAGTAGTATAAAGTCGGGGAATTCACCCCTCCACTTT CASSIKSGNSPLHF
TRBJ1-6 TRBV13 - TRBD1 TGTGCCAGCAGCCGAGGACAGGGAAATTCACCCCTCCACTTT CASSRGQGNSPLHF
TRBJ1-2 TRBV6-2/TRBV6-3 - TRBD1 TGTGCCAGCAGTTCATTCCCGGGACAGGCTAACTATGGCTACACCTTC CASSSFPGQANYGYTF
TRBJ2-7 TRBV6-6 once - TGTGCCAGCGCAGGGGGGCAATACGAGCAGTACTTC CASAGGQYEQYF
TRBJ2-2 TRBV7-7 - - TGTGCTAGCAGCTTACTACGGGGGACCGGGGAGCTGTTTTTT CASSLLRGTGELFF
TRBJ1-5 TRBV10-3 - TRBD1 TGTGCCATCAGCTTGACAGGGCAGGATCAGCCCCAGCATTTT CAISLTGQDQPQHF
TRBJ2-5 TRBV11-3 - TRBD1 TGTGCCAGCACCCTTGGACAGGGAAGAGAGACCCAGTACTTC CASTLGQGRETQYF
TRBJ2-5 TRBV4-3 - - TGCGCCAGCAGCTCCCAGGGAGAGACCCAGTACTTC CASSSQGETQYF
TRBJ2-2 TRBV6-6 - - TGTGCCAGCAGTTATGTACTAGAGGGCACCGGGGAGCTGTTTTTT CASSYVLEGTGELFF
TRBJ2-7 TRBV6-1 - - TGTGCCAGCAGGGAAGTAGAGGGTGCCTACGAGCAGTACTTC CASREVEGAYEQYF
TRBJ2-1 TRBV3-1/TRBV3-2 - TRBD2 TGTGCCAGCAGCCAAGATAGGACTAGCGGGAGGGCTGAGCAGTTCTTC CASSQDRTSGRAEQFF
TRBJ1-4 TRBV5-8 few - TGTGCCAGCGGAGGGGCAGTTAATGAAAAACTGTTTTTT CASGGAVNEKLFF
TRBJ1-3 TRBV28 - TRBD1 TGTGCCAGCAGTTCCTTCGGGGACAGGGATGGGAACACCATATATTTT CASSSFGDRDGNTIYF
TRBJ1-3 TRBV11-2 once - TGTGCCAGCAGCCACGGGCGGGTCTCTGGAAACACCATATATTTT CASSHGRVSGNTIYF
TRBJ2-7 TRBV4-1 - TRBD1 TGCGCCAGCAGCCAAGATTGGGCCGGGACAGGTCCCTACGAGCAGTACTTC CASSQDWAGTGPYEQYF
TRBJ2-7 TRBV10-2 - - TGCGCCAGCAGTGTCTCTCCTTCGTACGAGCAGTACTTC CASSVSPSYEQYF
TRBJ1-2 TRBV5-1 - TRBD1 TGCGCCAGCAAAACCGGGACAGGGGGCAACGGCTACACCTTC CASKTGTGGNGYTF
TRBJ2-7 TRBV29-1 - - TGCAGCGTTGAAGACCCAGGGTGGCCGTACGAGCAGTACTTC CSVEDPGWPYEQYF
TRBJ1-1 TRBV9 - - TGTGCCAGCAGCGTAGGGACAGTGAACACTGAAGCTTTCTTT CASSVGTVNTEAFF
TRBJ2-2 TRBV27 - - TGTGCCAGCAGTTTATCGGGCTTGAGAAACCGGGAGCTGTTTTTT CASSLSGLRNRELFF
TRBJ1-1 TRBV19 once TRBD1 TGTGCCAGTAGTCCACAGGGGGTGAACACTGAAGCTTTCTTT CASSPQGVNTEAFF
TRBJ1-2 TRBV24-1 - TRBD1 TGTGCCACCAGTGATTACGACAGGGACTATGGCTACACCTTC CATSDYDRDYGYTF
TRBJ2-7 TRBV5-1 - TRBD1 TGCGCCAGTGGGACTGGGGACAGGGGGCCATACGAGCAGTACTTC CASGTGDRGPYEQYF
TRBJ1-1 TRBV30 - TRBD1 TGTGCCTGGAGCGACAGGGGTGACACTGAAGCTTTCTTT CAWSDRGDTEAFF
TRBJ2-3 TRBV11-3 - TRBD2 TGTGCCAGCAGCCCCGGACTAGCGGGAATTGGCGCAGATACGCAGTATTTT CASSPGLAGIGADTQYF
TRBJ1-3 TRBV4-3 medium-sized - TGCGCCAGCAGCCAACGTTGGGGGGGCAGGTCTGGAAACACCATATATTTT CASSQRWGGRSGNTIYF
TRBJ1-2 TRBV28 - - TGTGCCAGCAGTTTATCACGGTCCACGAGAGGCTACACCTTC CASSLSRSTRGYTF
TRBJ2-1 TRBV3-1/TRBV3-2 - TRBD2 TGTGCCAGCAGCCAAGGGACTAGCTCCTACAATGAGCAGTTCTTC CASSQGTSSYNEQFF
TRBJ2-3 TRBV5-6 few - TGTGCCAGCAGCTTGGAACTGGGCACAGATACGCAGTATTTT CASSLELGTDTQYF